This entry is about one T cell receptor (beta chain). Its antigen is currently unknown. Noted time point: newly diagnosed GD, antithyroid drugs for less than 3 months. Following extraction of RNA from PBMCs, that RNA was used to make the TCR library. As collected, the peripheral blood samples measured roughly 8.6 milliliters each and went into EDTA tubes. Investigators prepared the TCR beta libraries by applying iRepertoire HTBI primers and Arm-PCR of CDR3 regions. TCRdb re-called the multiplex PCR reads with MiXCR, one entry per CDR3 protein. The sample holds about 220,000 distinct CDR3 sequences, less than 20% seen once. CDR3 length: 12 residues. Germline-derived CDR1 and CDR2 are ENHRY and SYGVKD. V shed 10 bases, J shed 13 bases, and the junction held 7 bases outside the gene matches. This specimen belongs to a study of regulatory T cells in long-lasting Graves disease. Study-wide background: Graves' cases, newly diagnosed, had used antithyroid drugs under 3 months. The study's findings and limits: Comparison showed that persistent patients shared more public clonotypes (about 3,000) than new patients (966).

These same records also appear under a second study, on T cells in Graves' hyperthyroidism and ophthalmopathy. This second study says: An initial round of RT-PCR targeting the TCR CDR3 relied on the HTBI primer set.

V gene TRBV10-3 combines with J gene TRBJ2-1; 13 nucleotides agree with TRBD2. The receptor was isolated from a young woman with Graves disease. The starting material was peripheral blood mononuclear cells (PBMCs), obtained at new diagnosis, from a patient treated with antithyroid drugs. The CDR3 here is CATGLAGVGQFF. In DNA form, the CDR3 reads TGTGCCACCGGACTAGCGGGAGTGGGACAGTTCTTC.